Listed below are T cell receptor beta chains from one sample, sequenced in a study of PD-L1 blockade in urothelial cancer. Some clones are missing from TCRdb's copy, which holds only in-frame ones; the method was immunoSEQ multiplex PCR. The sample contains about 49,000 clones, 75% to 85% of which appear only once. The specimen was PBMCs, collected around atezolizumab (anti-PD-L1) treatment. These receptors came from a man aged 65 to 79 with urothelial cancer. The CDR3 runs from the conserved cysteine through the conserved F or W. Each record gives: D gene, clone size, J gene, V gene, CDR3 protein, CDR3 DNA. D genes are given only for firm matches. Some rows mark clone size as missing; the rest say once, few, many or name a class of expanded clone.

TRBD1	once	TRBJ2-7	TRBV7-6	CASSGLQGVRYEQYF	TGTGCCAGCAGCGGGCTACAGGGGGTCCGCTACGAGCAGTACTTC
NA	NA	TRBJ2-5	TRBV21-1	CASSKGGQGSQETQYF	TGTGCCAGCAGCAAAGGGGGACAGGGATCCCAAGAGACCCAGTACTTC
NA	NA	TRBJ2-5	TRBV18	CASSPGRSETQYF	TGTGCCAGCTCACCAGGGAGAAGTGAGACCCAGTACTTC
TRBD2	NA	TRBJ2-3	TRBV15	CATSRDRLAGGTDTQYF	TGTGCCACCAGCAGAGATCGATTAGCGGGGGGCACAGATACGCAGTATTTT
TRBD1	NA	TRBJ2-5	TRBV5-1	CASSWTGLIQETQYF	TGCGCCAGCAGCTGGACAGGGCTTATTCAAGAGACCCAGTACTTC
NA	NA	TRBJ2-7	TRBV18	CASSPRDGLGEQYF	TGTGCCAGCTCACCCCGCGACGGACTGGGGGAGCAGTACTTC
TRBD2	NA	TRBJ2-3	TRBV15	CATSTGTSGSDTQYF	TGTGCCACCAGCACCGGGACTAGCGGGAGTGATACGCAGTATTTT
NA	NA	TRBJ2-2	TRBV30	CAWSRDNAGELFF	TGTGCCTGGAGCCGGGACAACGCCGGGGAGCTGTTTTTT
TRBD2	NA	TRBJ2-4	TRBV7-8	CASSLAGAGLDIQYF	TGTGCCAGCAGTCTAGCGGGAGCCGGTCTGGACATTCAGTACTTC
NA	NA	TRBJ2-1	TRBV27	CASRPSVGGEQFF	TGTGCCAGCAGGCCGTCCGTCGGGGGTGAGCAGTTCTTC
NA	once	TRBJ2-2	TRBV10-2	CASSSGQATGELFF	TGCGCCAGCAGTTCGGGACAAGCCACCGGGGAGCTGTTTTTT
TRBD1	NA	TRBJ1-4	TRBV14	CASSPRTGSREKLFF	TGTGCCAGCAGCCCCCGGACAGGCTCCCGGGAAAAACTGTTTTTT
TRBD2	NA	TRBJ2-3	TRBV5-1	CASSTGLVTDTQYF	TGCGCCAGCAGCACGGGACTAGTTACGGATACGCAGTATTTT
TRBD1	NA	TRBJ1-2	TRBV9	CASSAQGDRDYGYTF	TGTGCCAGCAGCGCCCAGGGGGACAGGGACTATGGCTACACCTTC